Presented here are 22 T cell receptor beta chains from one specimen sequenced in a study of T cell repertoires in cytomegalovirus infection. MiXCR, applied by TCRdb to the reads, yields one record per CDR3 protein. The sample gives 150,000 to 200,000 distinct CDR3 sequences, about 18% of which show up once; roughly 24% is in the top ten. Sequenced material: CD8+ T cells from PBMCs. The origin of the receptors is a human donor in good health (CMV status not recorded). Some clones in this sample may be carry-over from other donors' samples.

This clonotype came up a few times. The chain has TRBV4-2 and TRBJ1-2, with 9 nucleotides matching TRBD1. The germline V gene has CDR1 LGHNA and CDR2 YNFKEQ. This CDR3 has 16 amino acids. With V trimmed by 0 bases and J by 6 bases, 8 bases remained unmatched. The CDR3 nucleotides are TGTGCCAGCAGCCAAGATTTCCCGACAGGGGGGAATGGCTACACCTTC. Protein: CASSQDFPTGGNGYTF.

The chain joins TRBV9 to TRBJ1-1; tentative D call: TRBD1 (5 bases). Germline V gene data show CDR1 as SGDLS and CDR2 as YYNGEE. This CDR3 region has 17 residues. The V end lost 2 bases, the J end lost 0 bases, and 17 bases lay between the germline ends. CDR3 region: CASSVHPGPEMNTEAFF. The CDR3 nucleotides are TGTGCCAGCAGCGTCCACCCGGGACCCGAAATGAACACTGAAGCTTTCTTT.

This clonotype was recorded a few times. The chain links TRBV7-3 to TRBJ1-1; D uncertain. Germline V gene sequence: CDR1 SGHTA, CDR2 FQGTGA. V shed 5 bases and J shed 5 bases, with 21 bases lying between them. The CDR3 runs 16 residues. The CDR3 sequence is CASSERPFTRRTEAFF. CDR3 DNA sequence: TGTGCCAGCAGCGAGCGACCTTTCACACGCCGGACTGAAGCTTTCTTT.

The rearrangement links TRBV5-8 to TRBJ2-1, with D possibly matching TRBD2 (5 bases). Trimming shortened V by 0 bases and J by 9 bases, and 16 bases separated the two germline ends. This CDR3 has 15 amino acids. Germline V gene lookup returns CDR1 SGHTS and CDR2 YDEGEE. In DNA, the CDR3 is TGTGCCAGCAGCTTGGATTGGGGAGTGAGGAGTGAGCAGTTCTTC. Translated, it gives CASSLDWGVRSEQFF. Together with reference TRBV5-8 and TRBJ2-1, the CDR3 gives the full variable domain: EAGVTQSPTHLIKTRGQQATLRCSPISGHTSVYWYQQALGLGLQFLLWYDEGEERNRGNFPPRFSGRQFPNYSSELNVNALELEDSALYLCASSLDWGVRSEQFFGPGTRLTVL.

In its sample, this clonotype was seen many times. This chain links TRBV7-8 with TRBJ2-1; D remains ambiguous. The germline CDR1 and CDR2 sequences are SGHVS and FQNEAQ. This CDR3 is 13 amino acids long. The ends were cut back, 1 base at V and 5 bases at J, with 6 bases in the middle. CDR3 in DNA: TGTGCCAGCAGCTTAGGATCACACAATGAGCAGTTCTTC. As protein: CASSLGSHNEQFF.

V is TRBV7-2 and J is TRBJ2-3; 7 positions agree with TRBD1. The CDR3 is 17 amino acids. The junction had 12 bases not matched to a gene; V was cut back by 2 bases and J by 4 bases. Germline V gene data show CDR1 as SGHTA and CDR2 as FQGNSA. CDR3 sequence: CASSLNSRGQGSDTQYF. CDR3 bases: TGTGCCAGCAGCTTAAATTCTAGGGGGCAGGGATCAGATACGCAGTATTTT.

The chain joins TRBV14 to TRBJ2-7; 11 nucleotides align to TRBD1. CDR3 length equals 15 residues. Per the germline V gene, CDR1 is SGHDN and CDR2 is FVKESK. V was pared by 3 bases and J by 3 bases, with 4 bases of the junction left unmatched. CDR3 bases: TGTGCCAGCAGCCACCGGGGACAGGGGGTCTACGAGCAGTACTTC. Its translation is CASSHRGQGVYEQYF.

DNA of the CDR3: TGTGCCAGCAGTCCGCTTTACTCTGGAAACACCATATATTTT. Translated, it gives CASSPLYSGNTIYF. The chain has TRBV12-3 or TRBV12-4 and TRBJ1-3; D is unresolved. Trimming shortened V by 5 bases and J by 0 bases, and 8 bases separated the two germline ends. This CDR3 region has 14 residues.

In its sample, this clonotype was seen many times. In DNA form, the CDR3 reads TGTGCCAGCAGTGTAGATCACCCGGGCCTTCAAGCTTTCTTT. It translates to CASSVDHPGLQAFF. This sequence joins TRBV12-3 or TRBV12-4 and TRBJ1-1; D is undetermined. V lost 5 bases and J 9 bases, leaving 19 bases between the germline ends. This CDR3 region has 14 residues.

A few counts support this clonotype. J is TRBJ2-1 and V is TRBV11-1; D not resolved. The V and J ends lost 4 bases and 12 bases respectively, with 16 bases between them. The length of the CDR3 is 13 residues. The germline CDR1 and CDR2 sequences are SGHAT and FQDESV (reference sequence). The chain's CDR3 is CASSSQRLAGQFF. CDR3 coding DNA: TGTGCCAGCAGCTCACAACGGCTCGCTGGGCAGTTCTTC.

This clonotype showed up just a few times. The genes are TRBV30 and TRBJ2-1, with D possibly TRBD2 on 5 matching bases. Trimming left V 2 bases short and J 6 bases short, with 17 bases between. Germline CDR1 reads GTSNPN; CDR2 reads SVGIG (reference sequence). The length of the CDR3 is 15 residues. The CDR3 DNA is TGTGCCTGGAGTTCCCCGGGGTCTATAGGCAATGAGCAGTTCTTC. Translation gives CAWSSPGSIGNEQFF.

Ten or more counts support this clonotype. V usage is TRBV7-9 and J usage is TRBJ2-6; 10 bases are a match to TRBD1. CDR1 and CDR2 from the germline V gene are SEHNR and FQNEAQ (reference sequence). The CDR3 consists of 16 residues. V was clipped by 6 bases and J by 0 bases; unmatched bases: 2. The CDR3, as DNA: TGTGCCAGCAGGGACAGGGGGGCCTCTGGGGCCAACGTCCTGACTTTC. This translates into CASRDRGASGANVLTF.

As for this clonotype: A read error may be the cause here, since a much bigger clone is one base away. The V gene is TRBV7-9, the J gene TRBJ2-5; no clear D. The CDR3 length is 11 residues. Germline CDR1 is SEHNR and CDR2 is FQNEAQ (reference sequence). V lost 5 bases and J lost 0, with 1 base in between. The CDR3 spells CASSHQETQYF. The CDR3, as DNA: TGTGCCAGCAGCCACCAAGAGACCCAGTACTTC.

A few counts support this clonotype. The J gene is TRBJ2-2, the V gene TRBV4-1; D remains ambiguous. The germline V and J ends were trimmed by 3 bases and 0 bases, with 14 bases remaining between them. CDR1 MGHRA and CDR2 YSYEKL come from the germline V gene. The CDR3 runs 17 residues. This CDR3 reads CASSHPIEGTNTGELFF. The DNA for the CDR3 is TGCGCCAGCAGCCATCCTATCGAAGGGACGAACACCGGGGAGCTGTTTTTT.

This clonotype came up many times. V is TRBV29-1 and J is TRBJ2-7, with 8 bases aligning to TRBD1. This CDR3 is 14 amino acids long. V gave up 2 bases and J gave up 2 bases; unmatched junction bases: 5. CDR1 and CDR2 (germline): SQVTM, ANQGSEA. CDR3 region: CSVERGQEPYEQYF. The CDR3 region has the DNA TGCAGCGTTGAAAGGGGACAGGAACCCTACGAGCAGTACTTC.

The chain couples TRBV7-9 to TRBJ1-6, with 7 bases lining up with TRBD1. CDR1 is SEHNR and CDR2 is FQNEAQ in the germline V gene (reference sequence). The V and J ends lost 2 bases and 10 bases, in that order; junction bases with no gene match: 8. This CDR3 comprises 15 residues. The CDR3 here is CASSLPTGNRSPLHF. The CDR3 nucleotides are TGTGCCAGCAGCTTACCGACAGGGAACCGGTCACCCCTCCACTTT.

This clonotype was found a few times. V is TRBV7-8 and J is TRBJ1-2, with 7 bases identical to TRBD1. Trimming removed 9 bases from V and 7 bases from J; junction bases left unmatched: 11. The CDR3 loop spans 13 amino acids. CDR1 SGHVS and CDR2 FQNEAQ come from the germline V gene. This chain's CDR3 is CASSLDRVGGYTF. The CDR3 bases are TGTGCCAGTTCCCTAGACAGGGTGGGTGGCTACACCTTC.

This clonotype came up a few times. The chain links TRBV20-1 to TRBJ2-1, with 11 positions matching TRBD2. CDR3 length equals 18 residues. CDR1 and CDR2 from the germline V gene are DFQATT and SNEGSKA (reference sequence). Unmatched junction bases numbered 18, after V lost 6 bases and J lost 5 bases. CDR3 in DNA: TGCAGTGCCACTAGTTTAGCGGGGGGGACTCCTCCGAACAATGAGCAGTTCTTC. This translates into CSATSLAGGTPPNNEQFF.

The chain combines TRBV19 with TRBJ1-1; TRBD1 agrees at 8 bases. CDR1 and CDR2 from the germline V gene are LNHDA and SQIVND (reference sequence). The CDR3 totals 17 residues. The trim removed 2 bases at V and 4 bases at J, leaving 12 bases unmatched. This CDR3 is CASSISEGQEIPTEAFF. The CDR3 DNA sequence: TGTGCCAGTAGTATAAGTGAGGGACAGGAAATACCCACTGAAGCTTTCTTT. Based on the CDR3 plus reference TRBV19 and TRBJ1-1, the full variable domain is DGGITQSPKYLFRKEGQNVTLSCEQNLNHDAMYWYRQDPGQGLRLIYYSQIVNDFQKGDIAEGYSVSREKKESFPLTVTSAQKNPTAFYLCASSISEGQEIPTEAFFGQGTRLTVV.

The genes are TRBV30 and TRBJ1-1; D is unclear. There are 13 residues in the CDR3. V lost 1 base to trimming and J lost 7 bases, with 13 bases between them. Germline CDR1 is GTSNPN and CDR2 is SVGIG (reference sequence). CDR3 DNA: TGTGCCTGGAGTGGTGCGGTCGGTGTTGAAGCTTTCTTT. Amino acids: CAWSGAVGVEAFF.

The chain employs TRBV11-2 and TRBJ1-2, with a possible D match to TRBD1 (6 bases). Deletions cut 2 bases from V and 4 bases from J, with 23 bases between. Germline CDR1 and CDR2: SGHAT and FQNNGV. This CDR3 contains 18 residues. CDR3 protein: CASSLFRVAGDNFYGYTF. The CDR3 region has the DNA TGTGCCAGCAGCTTATTCCGCGTGGCCGGGGACAATTTCTATGGCTACACCTTC.

In its sample, this clonotype was seen once. V is TRBV11-1 and J is TRBJ2-7, with a weak D call TRBD1 (6 bases). Germline V gene data show CDR1 as SGHAT and CDR2 as FQDESV (reference sequence). The CDR3 spans 15 residues. The germline V and J ends were trimmed by 4 bases and 6 bases, with 19 bases remaining between them. The CDR3 reads CASSYQQGLRVEQYF. The DNA of the CDR3 is TGTGCCAGCAGCTACCAACAGGGTCTCCGTGTCGAGCAGTACTTC.